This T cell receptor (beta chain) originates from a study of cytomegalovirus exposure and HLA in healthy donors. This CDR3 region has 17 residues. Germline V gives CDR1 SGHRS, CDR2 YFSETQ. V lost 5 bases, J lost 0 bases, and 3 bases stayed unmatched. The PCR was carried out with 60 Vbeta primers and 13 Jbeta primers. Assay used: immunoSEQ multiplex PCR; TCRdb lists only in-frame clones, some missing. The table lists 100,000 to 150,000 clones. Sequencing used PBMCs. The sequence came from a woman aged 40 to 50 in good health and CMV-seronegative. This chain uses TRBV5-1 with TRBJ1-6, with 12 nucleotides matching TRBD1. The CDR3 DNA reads TGCGCCAGCAGACGGGGACAGGGGGCCTCCTATAATTCACCCCTCCACTTT. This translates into CASRRGQGASYNSPLHF.